The rows below give T cell receptor beta chains drawn from one sample of a study of response to subunit inactivated influenza vaccine. From the RT-PCR reads, TCRdb called clonotypes with MiXCR, one entry per CDR3 protein. The sample contains roughly 780,000 distinct CDR3 sequences, about 18% of which appear only once. Specimen: PBMCs from blood, collected 5 days after vaccination. These receptors came from a man in his fifties or sixties who received an inactivated influenza vaccine. The CDR3 runs from the conserved cysteine through the conserved F or W. A D gene is named only where the DNA matches it firmly. Some rows mark clone size as missing; the rest say once, few, many or name a class of expanded clone.

D gene: TRBD2
V gene: TRBV6-2/TRBV6-3
J gene: TRBJ2-2
clone size: NA
CDR3 DNA: TGTGCCAGCAAAGTCGGGACTAGCGGGAGGAACACCGGGGAGCTGTTTTTT
CDR3 protein: CASKVGTSGRNTGELFF

D gene: NA
V gene: TRBV12-3/TRBV12-4
J gene: TRBJ1-3
clone size: many
CDR3 DNA: TGTGCCAGCAGTTTGTCTGCCTCTGGAAACACCATATATTTT
CDR3 protein: CASSLSASGNTIYF

D gene: NA
V gene: TRBV12-3/TRBV12-4
J gene: TRBJ2-7
clone size: many
CDR3 DNA: TGTGCCAGCAGTATTAGGGACGCCTACGAGCAGTACTTC
CDR3 protein: CASSIRDAYEQYF

D gene: NA
V gene: TRBV10-3
J gene: TRBJ1-3
clone size: NA
CDR3 DNA: TGTGCCATCAGAGGAGGCGCTGGAAACACCATATATTTT
CDR3 protein: CAIRGGAGNTIYF

D gene: NA
V gene: TRBV20-1
J gene: TRBJ2-5
clone size: many
CDR3 DNA: TGCAGTGCCCAGGCTGGGAATCAAGAGACCCAGTACTTC
CDR3 protein: CSAQAGNQETQYF

D gene: NA
V gene: TRBV12-3/TRBV12-4
J gene: TRBJ1-6
clone size: NA
CDR3 DNA: TGTGCCAGCAGTTTGCGGGACCGTGGTTCACCCCTCCACTTT
CDR3 protein: CASSLRDRGSPLHF

D gene: TRBD2
V gene: TRBV10-3
J gene: TRBJ2-7
clone size: NA
CDR3 DNA: TGTGCCATCAGTGATTTGGGGGTCTCGCGGGGGGCCTACGAGCAGTACTTC
CDR3 protein: CAISDLGVSRGAYEQYF

D gene: NA
V gene: TRBV11-2
J gene: TRBJ2-5
clone size: NA
CDR3 DNA: TGTGCCAGCAGCGAGACCCCGCACGAACTCAATACGTACCAAGAGACCCAGTACTTC
CDR3 protein: CASSETPHELNTYQETQYF

D gene: NA
V gene: TRBV5-6
J gene: TRBJ2-6
clone size: few
CDR3 DNA: TGTGCCAGCAGCTTGAACTATGGGGCCAACGTCCTGACTTTC
CDR3 protein: CASSLNYGANVLTF

D gene: NA
V gene: TRBV20-1
J gene: TRBJ2-5
clone size: many
CDR3 DNA: TGCAGTGCTAGAGGCGGGTACCAAGAGACCCAGTACTTC
CDR3 protein: CSARGGYQETQYF

D gene: TRBD1
V gene: TRBV11-2
J gene: TRBJ1-1
clone size: NA
CDR3 DNA: TGTGCCAGCAGCTTAGATCGGGCCAGGGGGCGCGACATGAACACTGAAGCTTTCTTT
CDR3 protein: CASSLDRARGRDMNTEAFF

D gene: NA
V gene: TRBV4-3
J gene: TRBJ2-3
clone size: NA
CDR3 DNA: TGCGCCAGCAGCCAAGATTTTCTCGGCACAGATACGCAGTATTTT
CDR3 protein: CASSQDFLGTDTQYF

D gene: TRBD1
V gene: TRBV29-1
J gene: TRBJ2-6
clone size: NA
CDR3 DNA: TGCAGCGCAACCGGGACAGGGCGGGCCGGGGCCAACGTCCTGACTTTC
CDR3 protein: CSATGTGRAGANVLTF

D gene: NA
V gene: TRBV6-1
J gene: TRBJ1-4
clone size: few
CDR3 DNA: TGTGCCAGCTGTCCGGGACGGTGGAGTGAAAAACTGTTTTTT
CDR3 protein: CASCPGRWSEKLFF

D gene: NA
V gene: TRBV7-8
J gene: TRBJ2-1
clone size: NA
CDR3 DNA: TGTGCCAGCAGCCTACTTCCAGGGCCATACAATGAGCAGTTCTTC
CDR3 protein: CASSLLPGPYNEQFF

D gene: NA
V gene: TRBV12-3/TRBV12-4
J gene: TRBJ2-2
clone size: few
CDR3 DNA: TGTGCCAGCAGCCCGGCTAGGGCAGAGAACACCGGGGAGCTGTTTTTT
CDR3 protein: CASSPARAENTGELFF

D gene: NA
V gene: TRBV7-2
J gene: TRBJ2-1
clone size: NA
CDR3 DNA: TGTGCCAGCAGCTTAGCGAGGGGGGACAATGAGCAGTTCTTC
CDR3 protein: CASSLARGDNEQFF

D gene: TRBD2
V gene: TRBV24-1
J gene: TRBJ2-5
clone size: few
CDR3 DNA: TGTGCCACCAGTGTTGGGGGACTAGCGGGAGCGGGAGAGACCCAGTACTTC
CDR3 protein: CATSVGGLAGAGETQYF

D gene: NA
V gene: TRBV11-2
J gene: TRBJ2-1
clone size: few
CDR3 DNA: TGTGCCAGCAGCTTAGTTTGGTGGACAGGGAGGGAAGGTGAGCAGTTCTTC
CDR3 protein: CASSLVWWTGREGEQFF

D gene: TRBD1
V gene: TRBV6-2/TRBV6-3
J gene: TRBJ2-7
clone size: NA
CDR3 DNA: TGTGCCAGCAGTTATTCATTGCGTGACAGGGTCGAGCAGTACTTC
CDR3 protein: CASSYSLRDRVEQYF

D gene: NA
V gene: TRBV2
J gene: TRBJ2-5
clone size: NA
CDR3 DNA: TGTGCCAGCAGTGATTGGGAGACCCAGTACTTC
CDR3 protein: CASSDWETQYF

D gene: TRBD2
V gene: TRBV5-1
J gene: TRBJ2-1
clone size: few
CDR3 DNA: TGCGCCAGCAGCTTGGCTAGCGGGGGGGAGTACAATGAGCAGTTCTTC
CDR3 protein: CASSLASGGEYNEQFF

D gene: NA
V gene: TRBV14
J gene: TRBJ2-2
clone size: NA
CDR3 DNA: TGTGCCAGCAGCCAAGTTTATGGACGGCAGGGGTACACCGGGGAGCTGTTTTTT
CDR3 protein: CASSQVYGRQGYTGELFF

D gene: NA
V gene: TRBV12-3/TRBV12-4
J gene: TRBJ2-5
clone size: NA
CDR3 DNA: TGTGCCAGCAGTTCCCATTTAGGTTCGGGAGAGACCCAGTACTTC
CDR3 protein: CASSSHLGSGETQYF

D gene: NA
V gene: TRBV5-1
J gene: TRBJ2-5
clone size: NA
CDR3 DNA: TGCGCCAGCAGCTGGGATATGGGGCAAGAGACCCAGTACTTC
CDR3 protein: CASSWDMGQETQYF

D gene: TRBD1
V gene: TRBV7-9
J gene: TRBJ1-1
clone size: NA
CDR3 DNA: TGTGCCAGCAGCTTAGGGAGGGACAGGGGATTCACTGAAGCTTTCTTT
CDR3 protein: CASSLGRDRGFTEAFF

D gene: NA
V gene: TRBV20-1
J gene: TRBJ1-5
clone size: few
CDR3 DNA: TGCAGTGCCTCAAGTCCTGGCTCAATGCCCCAGCATTTT
CDR3 protein: CSASSPGSMPQHF

D gene: NA
V gene: TRBV6-2/TRBV6-3
J gene: TRBJ2-4
clone size: few
CDR3 DNA: TGTGCCAGCAGTTACGGTGGGCTGTCGGCCAAAAACATTCAGTACTTC
CDR3 protein: CASSYGGLSAKNIQYF

D gene: NA
V gene: TRBV18
J gene: TRBJ2-7
clone size: NA
CDR3 DNA: TGTGCCAGCTCACGCCGACAGAGTTACGAGCAGTACTTC
CDR3 protein: CASSRRQSYEQYF

D gene: TRBD2
V gene: TRBV29-1
J gene: TRBJ2-5
clone size: NA
CDR3 DNA: TGCAGCGTATTGGGAGAGACTAGCGGACGTGGGAGGTGGTGGGGGACCCAGTACTTC
CDR3 protein: CSVLGETSGRGRWWGTQYF

D gene: NA
V gene: TRBV12-3/TRBV12-4
J gene: TRBJ1-6
clone size: few
CDR3 DNA: TGTGCCAGCAGCGCAGGGGAGACGGAGAATTCACCCCTCCACTTT
CDR3 protein: CASSAGETENSPLHF

D gene: NA
V gene: TRBV27
J gene: TRBJ2-3
clone size: NA
CDR3 DNA: TGTGCCAGCACAGGGGGCACAGATACGCAGTATTTT
CDR3 protein: CASTGGTDTQYF

D gene: TRBD1
V gene: TRBV12-3/TRBV12-4
J gene: TRBJ1-1
clone size: few
CDR3 DNA: TGTGCCAGCAGTTCCGGGACAGGGCCTTATGAAGCTTTCTTT
CDR3 protein: CASSSGTGPYEAFF

D gene: NA
V gene: TRBV5-1
J gene: TRBJ1-5
clone size: NA
CDR3 DNA: TGCGCCAGCAGCCCGGGAAACGCAGAGGAGCCCCAGCATTTT
CDR3 protein: CASSPGNAEEPQHF

D gene: TRBD1
V gene: TRBV7-9
J gene: TRBJ2-7
clone size: few
CDR3 DNA: TGTGCCAGCAGCTATTCGGACAGGGAAGAGCAGTACTTC
CDR3 protein: CASSYSDREEQYF

D gene: NA
V gene: TRBV20-1
J gene: TRBJ1-2
clone size: many
CDR3 DNA: TGCAGTGCTAGTAGTGAAGGCAGTCGAGGCTACACCTTC
CDR3 protein: CSASSEGSRGYTF

D gene: TRBD2
V gene: TRBV29-1
J gene: TRBJ2-6
clone size: NA
CDR3 DNA: TGCAGCGCTGTAGGGCGCGGGAGCGACTCTGGGGCCAACGTCCTGACTTTC
CDR3 protein: CSAVGRGSDSGANVLTF

D gene: TRBD2
V gene: TRBV20-1
J gene: TRBJ2-7
clone size: NA
CDR3 DNA: TGCAGTGCTAGTGGAGCGGGGGGTAGCTCCTACGAGCAGTACTTC
CDR3 protein: CSASGAGGSSYEQYF

D gene: TRBD1
V gene: TRBV13
J gene: TRBJ2-7
clone size: NA
CDR3 DNA: TGTGCCAGCAGCTTATCCGTAGGGACAGGTGCCTCCTACGAGCAGTACTTC
CDR3 protein: CASSLSVGTGASYEQYF

D gene: TRBD1
V gene: TRBV7-9
J gene: TRBJ2-7
clone size: few
CDR3 DNA: TGTGCCAGCAGTCGGGCAGGGGGACACGAGCAGTACTTC
CDR3 protein: CASSRAGGHEQYF

D gene: TRBD2
V gene: TRBV7-2
J gene: TRBJ2-5
clone size: NA
CDR3 DNA: TGTGCCAGCAGCTTCGTAGCGGGAGGGGGAGAGACCCAGTACTTC
CDR3 protein: CASSFVAGGGETQYF

D gene: NA
V gene: TRBV27
J gene: TRBJ1-5
clone size: many
CDR3 DNA: TGTGCCAGCAGTTTAGGCTACGATCAGCCCCAGCATTTT
CDR3 protein: CASSLGYDQPQHF

D gene: NA
V gene: TRBV6-1
J gene: TRBJ2-5
clone size: few
CDR3 DNA: TGTGCCAGCAGCCCTCACAGTTACCAAGAGACCCAGTACTTC
CDR3 protein: CASSPHSYQETQYF

D gene: NA
V gene: TRBV7-8
J gene: TRBJ1-4
clone size: NA
CDR3 DNA: TGTGCCAGCAGCGCCTTGAGCGGCTCACTCGCAACTAATGAAAAACTGTTTTTT
CDR3 protein: CASSALSGSLATNEKLFF

D gene: NA
V gene: TRBV20-1
J gene: TRBJ2-5
clone size: few
CDR3 DNA: TGCAGTGCTAGTGGGGGGGCCGGGACTAACCAAGAGACCCAGTACTTC
CDR3 protein: CSASGGAGTNQETQYF

D gene: TRBD2
V gene: TRBV20-1
J gene: TRBJ2-3
clone size: NA
CDR3 DNA: TGCAGTGCAAGACATCTAGCGGGAGTCACAGATACGCAGTATTTT
CDR3 protein: CSARHLAGVTDTQYF

D gene: TRBD2
V gene: TRBV7-2
J gene: TRBJ2-7
clone size: NA
CDR3 DNA: TGTGCCAGCAGCTTAGAAGGGACTAGGCGATCCTACGAGCAGTACTTC
CDR3 protein: CASSLEGTRRSYEQYF

D gene: NA
V gene: TRBV2
J gene: TRBJ2-5
clone size: few
CDR3 DNA: TGTGCCAGCAGGATCAGGGTTATGGGGGAGACCCAGTACTTC
CDR3 protein: CASRIRVMGETQYF

D gene: NA
V gene: TRBV20-1
J gene: TRBJ2-3
clone size: few
CDR3 DNA: TGCAGTGCTACTTCCCCGCGCGATGGGCGGCCAGATACGCAGTATTTT
CDR3 protein: CSATSPRDGRPDTQYF

D gene: TRBD1
V gene: TRBV5-1
J gene: TRBJ2-3
clone size: NA
CDR3 DNA: TGCGCCAGCAGCTCGGGACAGAAGACAGATACGCAGTATTTT
CDR3 protein: CASSSGQKTDTQYF

D gene: TRBD2
V gene: TRBV7-2
J gene: TRBJ2-3
clone size: many
CDR3 DNA: TGTGCCAGCAGCTTAGGGGAGACTAGCGGGGTAGATACGCAGTATTTT
CDR3 protein: CASSLGETSGVDTQYF

D gene: TRBD1
V gene: TRBV5-5
J gene: TRBJ1-1
clone size: few
CDR3 DNA: TGTGCCAGCAGCGCTACAGGGGGCGGTGAAGCTTTCTTT
CDR3 protein: CASSATGGGEAFF

D gene: NA
V gene: TRBV20-1
J gene: TRBJ2-3
clone size: NA
CDR3 DNA: TGCAGTGCTAGATTTGGGGGCGCAGATACGCAGTATTTT
CDR3 protein: CSARFGGADTQYF

D gene: NA
V gene: TRBV20-1
J gene: TRBJ2-2
clone size: few
CDR3 DNA: TGCAGTGCTAGGCCTGGGGGTACGAACACCGGGGAGCTGTTTTTT
CDR3 protein: CSARPGGTNTGELFF